These 20 T cell receptor beta chains were sequenced from one sample in a study of siplizumab effects on memory and regulatory T cells. Sequencing was performed with immunoSEQ multiplex PCR; in TCRdb, only in-frame clones are kept and a portion is missing. The sample lists 95,000 to 130,000 clones, about 94% occurring once. The specimen sequenced was non-Treg CD4+ T cells sorted from blood. The source is a human donor in good health.

V is TRBV4-1 and J is TRBJ2-7; TRBD1 matches at 7 bases. The CDR3 sequence is 13 residues long. In germline, CDR1 is MGHRA, CDR2 YSYEKL. J lost 2 bases, V lost 4 bases, and 2 bases had no gene match. Here the CDR3 DNA reads TGCGCCAGCAGCCGGGACAGTACCTACGAGCAGTACTTC. Protein sequence: CASSRDSTYEQYF.

This chain connects TRBV10-2 to TRBJ1-5, with D tentatively TRBD1 (5 bases). Germline V gives CDR1 WSHSY, CDR2 SAAADI. V was pared by 6 bases and J by 2 bases, with 11 bases between. The CDR3 runs 14 residues. The CDR3 DNA reads TGCGCCAGCAGGGGGGGAGGTGGCAATCAGCCCCAGCATTTT. It translates to CASRGGGGNQPQHF.

The chain carries TRBV7-2 and TRBJ1-2; D remains unclear. Germline V gene sequence: CDR1 SGHTA, CDR2 FQGNSA. CDR3 length: 14 amino acids. V was shortened by 7 bases and J by 4 bases, with 16 bases between the two germline ends. CDR3 sequence reads: CASIREAVTYGYTF. For the CDR3, the DNA is TGTGCCAGCATCCGAGAGGCAGTTACCTATGGCTACACCTTC.

The chain has TRBV11-2 and TRBJ1-1; TRBD1 is a possible D gene (5 bases). Trimming took off 5 bases at V and 4 bases at J, with 20 bases between the two ends. CDR1 and CDR2 from the germline V gene are SGHAT and FQNNGV. The CDR3 spans 16 residues. CDR3 loop: CASSGTLRSRGTEAFF. CDR3 DNA sequence: TGTGCCAGCAGCGGGACTTTACGGTCCAGAGGCACTGAAGCTTTCTTT. The entire variable domain, with the rest obtained from reference TRBV11-2 and TRBJ1-1, is as follows: EAGVAQSPRYKIIEKRQSVAFWCNPISGHATLYWYQQILGQGPKLLIQFQNNGVVDDSQLPKDRFSAERLKGVDSTLKIQPAKLEDSAVYLCASSGTLRSRGTEAFFGQGTRLTVV.

As concerns this clone: This specimen includes other DNA sequences encoding the same CDR3. The chain employs TRBV5-1 and TRBJ2-7; no definite D call. Germline CDR1 is SGHRS and CDR2 is YFSETQ. The germline V and J ends were trimmed by 0 bases and 2 bases, with 9 bases remaining between them. The CDR3 sequence is 14 residues long. The CDR3 DNA reads as TGCGCCAGCAGCTTGGAATCCGGCCCCTACGAGCAGTACTTC. Its protein is CASSLESGPYEQYF.

The chain employs TRBV29-1 and TRBJ2-2, with D tentatively TRBD2 (5 bases). Trimming removed 6 bases from V and 8 bases from J, with 16 bases in between. This CDR3 comprises 13 residues. Germline CDR1 and CDR2: SQVTM and ANQGSEA. CDR3 DNA sequence: TGCAGCGTGGACGTGGGGAGAACGGGGGAGCTGTTTTTT. It codes for CSVDVGRTGELFF.

The chain links TRBV7-6 to TRBJ2-5, with 9 bases lining up with TRBD2. After removal of 5 bases from V and 7 bases from J, the junction contained 8 bases not matched to a gene. This CDR3 spans 14 amino acids. The V gene's germline CDR1 is SGHVS and CDR2 FNYEAQ. CDR3 sequence (DNA): TGTGCCAGCAGCCCAAGGACTAGCGCCCCGACCCAGTACTTC. Translation: CASSPRTSAPTQYF.

This chain uses TRBV7-2 with TRBJ2-3, with 14 bases fitting TRBD2. After removal of 4 bases from V and 6 bases from J, the junction contained 9 bases not matched to a gene. CDR1 and CDR2 (germline): SGHTA, FQGNSA. The CDR3 has 17 residues. The CDR3 DNA is TGTGCCAGCAGCTCGGGACTAGCGGGGGAGGCACTGGATACGCAGTATTTT. This encodes CASSSGLAGEALDTQYF.

This chain joins TRBV5-1 and TRBJ1-3, with no clear D. Trimming cost V 2 bases and J 0 bases, with 3 bases left between them. The germline V gene has CDR1 SGHRS and CDR2 YFSETQ. This CDR3 contains 13 residues. The chain's CDR3 is CASSFNSGNTIYF. CDR3 sequence (DNA): TGCGCCAGCAGCTTCAACTCTGGAAACACCATATATTTT.

The chain carries TRBV10-3 and TRBJ1-1; 7 bases are a match to TRBD1. Germline V gene data show CDR1 as ENHRY and CDR2 as SYGVKD. Losses at the gene ends were 1 base for V and 9 bases for J; bases not matched to a gene: 2. The CDR3 runs 12 residues. As DNA, the CDR3 is TGTGCCATCAGTGAGTACAGGGGTCAAGCTTTCTTT. Translation gives CAISEYRGQAFF.

The gene calls are TRBV18 and TRBJ1-5; D might be TRBD1 (6 bases). Trimming took off 5 bases at V and 1 base at J, with 12 bases between the two ends. The germline CDR1 and CDR2 sequences are KGHSH and LQKENI. The CDR3 sequence is 15 residues long. CDR3 loop: CASSDRDTSNQPQHF. In DNA form, the CDR3 reads TGTGCCAGCTCAGACCGGGACACAAGCAATCAGCCCCAGCATTTT. Combining the CDR3 with reference TRBV18 and TRBJ1-5 gives the whole variable domain NAGVMQNPRHLVRRRGQEARLRCSPMKGHSHVYWYRQLPEEGLKFMVYLQKENIIDESGMPKERFSAEFPKEGPSILRIQQVVRGDSAAYFCASSDRDTSNQPQHFGDGTRLSIL.

The chain couples TRBV6-5 to TRBJ2-7; 10 bases are shared with TRBD1. CDR1 is MNHEY, CDR2 SVGAGI, per germline. V trimming: 4 bases; J trimming: 2 bases; junction bases outside the gene matches: 8. CDR3 size: 16 residues. The CDR3 bases are TGTGCCAGCAGTTCCCCCCGGGACAGGGGAACCTACGAGCAGTACTTC. This codes for CASSSPRDRGTYEQYF.

The chain is built from TRBV27 and TRBJ1-1; D is undetermined. Per germline, CDR1 MNHEY and CDR2 SMNVEV (reference sequence). Trimming cost V 5 bases and J 1 base, with 8 bases left between them. There are 13 residues in the CDR3. In DNA, the CDR3 is TGTGCCAGCAGTCAGGTCACGAACACTGAAGCTTTCTTT. Translating gives CASSQVTNTEAFF.

The chain combines TRBV6-5 with TRBJ2-1; D might be TRBD1 (6 bases). Germline V CDR1 and CDR2: MNHEY, SVGAGI. The CDR3 runs 13 residues. The V gene lost 5 bases and the J gene lost 8 bases, with 13 bases spanning the gap. The CDR3 region is CASSPGQRYEQFF. The DNA of the CDR3 is TGTGCCAGCAGTCCTGGACAGCGCTATGAGCAGTTCTTC.

The rearrangement joins TRBV11-2 to TRBJ1-4, with 8 bases fitting TRBD1. Germline values: CDR1 SGHAT, CDR2 FQNNGV. The CDR3 loop spans 15 amino acids. With 4 bases clipped from V and 11 bases from J, the junction kept 12 bases outside the gene matches. The CDR3, as DNA: TGTGCCAGCAGCTCCCTGGCAGGGGGCTCGGAGAAACTGTTTTTT. Its protein is CASSSLAGGSEKLFF. The full variable domain, rest sourced from reference TRBV11-2 and TRBJ1-4, is EAGVAQSPRYKIIEKRQSVAFWCNPISGHATLYWYQQILGQGPKLLIQFQNNGVVDDSQLPKDRFSAERLKGVDSTLKIQPAKLEDSAVYLCASSSLAGGSEKLFFGSGTQLSVL.

This rearrangement joins TRBV18 to TRBJ1-2; D perhaps matches TRBD1 (5 bases). The CDR3 runs to 13 residues. The germline V gene has CDR1 KGHSH and CDR2 LQKENI. The V gene lost 3 bases and the J gene lost 5 bases, with 10 bases spanning the gap. The CDR3 sequence is CASSPRDDYGYTF. The CDR3 region has the DNA TGTGCCAGCTCACCCAGGGACGATTATGGCTACACCTTC.

The genes are TRBV29-1 and TRBJ2-3, with D unclear. V lost 6 bases and J lost 0, with 16 bases in between. This CDR3 region has 15 residues. Germline CDR1 and CDR2: SQVTM and ANQGSEA. The CDR3 nucleotides are TGCAGCGTGAAAAGTGGGTCACCTAGCACAGATACGCAGTATTTT. This sequence encodes CSVKSGSPSTDTQYF.

This sequence joins TRBV7-3 and TRBJ2-3; the D gene is possibly TRBD2 (6 bases). Germline values: CDR1 SGHTA, CDR2 FQGTGA. This CDR3 has 13 residues. V was pared by 4 bases and J by 6 bases, with 11 bases between. The chain's CDR3 is CASSYRGWDTQYF. CDR3 bases: TGTGCCAGCAGCTACCGGGGGTGGGATACGCAGTATTTT.

The chain employs TRBV5-1 and TRBJ2-5; D may correspond to TRBD1 or TRBD2 (6 bases each). CDR3 length equals 14 residues. Germline V CDR1 and CDR2: SGHRS, YFSETQ. V lost 6 bases, J lost 1 base, and 13 bases lay in between. The CDR3 loop is CASTTGAVQETQYF. In DNA, the CDR3 is TGCGCCAGCACTACGGGGGCCGTCCAAGAGACCCAGTACTTC.

The CDR3 DNA reads as TGTGCAGGCGGGAGCGGCTCTGGGGCCAACGTCCTGACTTTC. It encodes CAGGSGSGANVLTF. V and J are TRBV7-8 and TRBJ2-6, with 7 bases identical to TRBD2. Germline CDR1 is SGHVS and CDR2 is FQNEAQ. This CDR3 has 14 amino acids.